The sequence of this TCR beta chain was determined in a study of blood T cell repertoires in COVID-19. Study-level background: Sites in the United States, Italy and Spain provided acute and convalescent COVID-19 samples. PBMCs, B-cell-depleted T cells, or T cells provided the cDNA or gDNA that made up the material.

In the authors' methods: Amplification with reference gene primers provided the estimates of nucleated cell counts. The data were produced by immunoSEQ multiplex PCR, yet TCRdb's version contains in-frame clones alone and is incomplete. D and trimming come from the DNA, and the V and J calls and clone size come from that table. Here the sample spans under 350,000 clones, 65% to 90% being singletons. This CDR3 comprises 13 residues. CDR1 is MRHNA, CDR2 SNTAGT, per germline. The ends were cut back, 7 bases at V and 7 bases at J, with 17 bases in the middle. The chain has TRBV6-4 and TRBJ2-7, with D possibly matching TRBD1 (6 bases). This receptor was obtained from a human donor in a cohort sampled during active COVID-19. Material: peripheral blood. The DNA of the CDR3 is TGTGCCAGCACCTCAGGTGTGGGGGCGGAGCAGTACTTC. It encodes CASTSGVGAEQYF.